This passage covers 21 T cell receptor beta chains from one sample sequenced in a study of control samples from healthy donors and cancer patients. Sequencing was performed with immunoSEQ multiplex PCR; in TCRdb, only in-frame clones are kept and a portion is missing. The profile covers approximately 220,000 clones, with roughly 94% appearing a single time and roughly 1.6% taken by the ten largest. The sample taken for sequencing was blood. Receptors were obtained from a man aged 50 or older in good health.

The chain combines TRBV6-1 with TRBJ2-4; perhaps TRBD2 as D (6 bases). Germline V gene lookup returns CDR1 MNHNS and CDR2 SASEGT. Trimming stripped 2 bases from V and 0 bases from J, with 20 bases between. The CDR3 spans 19 residues. CDR3 amino acids: CASSETHFGTAGAKNIQYF. In DNA form, the CDR3 reads TGTGCCAGCAGTGAAACTCACTTCGGGACTGCTGGAGCCAAAAACATTCAGTACTTC.

This chain links TRBV12-3 or TRBV12-4 with TRBJ1-4; possible D gene TRBD1, 5 bases. Trimming took 6 bases from V and 7 from J, leaving 12 bases between them. The CDR3 contains 13 residues. Here the CDR3 DNA reads TGTGCCAGCAGCTCCCACGGGGGTGAAAAACTGTTTTTT. Amino acids: CASSSHGGEKLFF.

CDR3 residues: CASRGTRGKGGTEAFF. In DNA, the CDR3 is TGTGCCAGCAGGGGGACGAGAGGGAAGGGGGGCACTGAAGCTTTCTTT. The genes are TRBV28 and TRBJ1-1; D possibly corresponds to TRBD1 (6 bases). CDR3 length: 16 residues. V was trimmed by 6 bases and J by 4 bases, leaving 21 bases between them. Germline values: CDR1 MDHEN, CDR2 SYDVKM. Combining the CDR3 with reference TRBV28 and TRBJ1-1 gives the whole variable domain DVKVTQSSRYLVKRTGEKVFLECVQDMDHENMFWYRQDPGLGLRLIYFSYDVKMKEKGDIPEGYSVSREKKERFSLILESASTNQTSMYLCASRGTRGKGGTEAFFGQGTRLTVV.

This clone occurred once. The CDR3 coding sequence is TGTGCCTGGAGTCCCGTAGATGGCTACACCTTC. It encodes CAWSPVDGYTF. The rearrangement joins TRBV30 to TRBJ1-2; D is ambiguous. CDR3 length: 11 amino acids. The V gene lost 2 bases and the J gene lost 6 bases, with 7 bases spanning the gap. Germline assignment: CDR1 GTSNPN and CDR2 SVGIG (reference sequence). Complete variable domain (other parts from reference TRBV30 and TRBJ1-2): SQTIHQWPATLVQPVGSPLSLECTVEGTSNPNLYWYRQAAGRGLQLLFYSVGIGQISSEVPQNLSASRPQDRQFILSSKKLLLSDSGFYLCAWSPVDGYTFGSGTRLTVV.

This clone was detected only once. The genes are TRBV6-1 and TRBJ1-1, with D perhaps TRBD1 (6 bases). The CDR3 runs 15 residues. CDR1 and CDR2 (germline): MNHNS, SASEGT. Trimming took 1 base from V and 7 from J, leaving 16 bases between them. CDR3 sequence (DNA): TGTGCCAGCAGTGAAGGGGTCGGGAGGGGGTTTGAAGCTTTCTTT. Residues: CASSEGVGRGFEAFF.

The chain recombines TRBV18 with TRBJ2-6; 12 bases match TRBD1. Germline V CDR1 and CDR2: KGHSH, LQKENI. The CDR3 is made up of 17 amino acids. Germline trimming cut 8 bases from V and 3 bases from J; bases unmatched to any gene: 8. The DNA of the CDR3 is TGTGCCAGCGCCCCGGGACAGGGGGCCGGTGGGGCCAACGTCCTGACTTTC. Amino acid sequence: CASAPGQGAGGANVLTF.

This chain links TRBV28 with TRBJ1-2; no definite D call. Trimming removed 6 bases at V and 10 bases at J, with 18 bases between. Germline CDR1 is MDHEN and CDR2 is SYDVKM. CDR3 length equals 13 residues. The DNA for the CDR3 is TGTGCCAGCAGCATAATCCCCCTGGGTTTCTACACCTTC. The encoded protein is CASSIIPLGFYTF.

The V and J genes are TRBV19 and TRBJ1-2, with 10 bases lining up with TRBD1. Looked up from germline, CDR1 is LNHDA and CDR2 is SQIVND (reference sequence). Trimming cost V 10 bases and J 8 bases; bases outside gene matches: 7. The CDR3 extends over 12 amino acids. DNA of the CDR3: TGTGCCACCCGGGACAGGGGAAGGGGCTACACCTTC. It specifies CATRDRGRGYTF.

V usage is TRBV5-4 and J usage is TRBJ2-3, with D unclear. CDR1 is SGHNT and CDR2 is YYREEE in the germline V gene (reference sequence). The V end lost 5 bases, the J end lost 3 bases, and 16 bases lay between the germline ends. This CDR3 is built from 15 residues. This chain's CDR3 is CASRSDWVRTDTQYF. CDR3 bases: TGTGCCAGCAGAAGCGACTGGGTGAGAACAGATACGCAGTATTTT. Looking up the rest from reference TRBV5-4 and TRBJ2-3 gives the full variable domain: ETGVTQSPTHLIKTRGQQVTLRCSSQSGHNTVSWYQQALGQGPQFIFQYYREEENGRGNFPPRFSGLQFPNYSSELNVNALELDDSALYLCASRSDWVRTDTQYFGPGTRLTVL.

The rearrangement links TRBV10-3 to TRBJ1-1; D ambiguous. Trimming took 5 bases from V and 6 from J, leaving 13 bases between them. CDR3 length: 13 residues. In germline, CDR1 is ENHRY, CDR2 SYGVKD. Here the CDR3 reads CAISLDWRAEAFF. As DNA, the CDR3 is TGTGCCATCAGTCTGGATTGGAGGGCTGAAGCTTTCTTT.

The V gene is TRBV6-5, the J gene TRBJ2-5; TRBD2 is a possible D gene (5 bases). The germline V gene has CDR1 MNHEY and CDR2 SVGAGI. CDR3 length: 14 residues. Trimming stripped 6 bases from V and 2 bases from J, with 13 bases between. Written as DNA, the CDR3 is TGTGCCAGCAGACTGACCGGCGGGCAAGAGACCCAGTACTTC. Its protein product is CASRLTGGQETQYF.

The chain has TRBV4-2 and TRBJ2-1; no firm D call. The CDR3 has 12 residues. Looked up from germline, CDR1 is LGHNA and CDR2 is YNFKEQ. V was pared by 0 bases and J by 11 bases, with 8 bases between. The CDR3 DNA reads as TGTGCCAGCAGCCAAGAATCGGTACAGCAGTTCTTC. Its translation is CASSQESVQQFF.

V is TRBV3-1 (or the pseudogene TRBV3-2) and J is TRBJ1-4; D is possibly TRBD1 (5 bases). Germline assignment: CDR1 LGHDT and CDR2 YNNKEL (reference sequence). V was trimmed by 6 bases and J by 8 bases, leaving 19 bases between them. The CDR3 totals 15 residues. In DNA, the CDR3 is TGTGCCAGCAGGAAATTAGCCGGGGGGGGAGAAAAACTGTTTTTT. It codes for CASRKLAGGGEKLFF.

The V and J genes are TRBV27 and TRBJ2-2; the D gene is possibly TRBD2 (5 bases). CDR1 and CDR2 (germline): MNHEY, SMNVEV (reference sequence). V lost 8 bases, J lost 6 bases, and 19 bases lay in between. The CDR3 covers 15 residues. CDR3 loop: CASGTSWALAGELFF. As DNA, the CDR3 is TGTGCCAGCGGCACTAGTTGGGCTTTGGCCGGGGAGCTGTTTTTT.

The gene calls are TRBV2 and TRBJ1-5; 12 nucleotides align to TRBD1. Unmatched junction bases numbered 2, after V lost 6 bases and J lost 5 bases. Germline loops: CDR1 SNHLY, CDR2 FYNNEI. This CDR3 is built from 14 residues. The CDR3 protein is CASRGQGAYQPQHF. The DNA for the CDR3 is TGTGCCAGCAGGGGACAGGGGGCCTATCAGCCCCAGCATTTT. Full variable domain (rest looked up from reference TRBV2 and TRBJ1-5): EPEVTQTPSHQVTQMGQEVILRCVPISNHLYFYWYRQILGQKVEFLVSFYNNEISEKSEIFDDQFSVERPDGSNFTLKIRSTKLEDSAMYFCASRGQGAYQPQHFGDGTRLSIL.

The V call is TRBV18, the J call TRBJ1-4, with 7 bases matching TRBD1. Germline CDR1 KGHSH, CDR2 LQKENI. The CDR3 sequence is 17 residues long. V trimming: 6 bases; J trimming: 4 bases; junction bases outside the gene matches: 14. CDR3 coding DNA: TGTGCCAGCTCCCAACAGGGGCCGGCGACCCATAATGAAAAACTGTTTTTT. Amino acid sequence: CASSQQGPATHNEKLFF.

V gene TRBV19 combines with J gene TRBJ2-3; 8 bases map to TRBD1. The length of the CDR3 is 16 residues. The V segment lost 5 bases and the J segment 0 bases; nucleotides outside the gene matches: 7. Germline V CDR1 and CDR2: LNHDA, SQIVND (reference sequence). The CDR3 loop reads CASSPRTGPSTDTQYF. CDR3 bases: TGTGCCAGTAGTCCTCGGACAGGGCCGAGCACAGATACGCAGTATTTT.

A few counts support this clone. The J gene is TRBJ1-3, the V gene TRBV3-1 (or the pseudogene TRBV3-2); 8 bases agree with TRBD1. Per germline, CDR1 LGHDT and CDR2 YNNKEL (reference sequence). This CDR3 is built from 16 residues. The V and J ends lost 4 bases and 0 bases, in that order; junction bases with no gene match: 5. CDR3 nucleotides: TGTGCCAGCAGCCTGGGACAGGCTGGCTCTGGAAACACCATATATTTT. Protein: CASSLGQAGSGNTIYF.

The V call is TRBV2, the J call TRBJ1-1; D possibly corresponds to TRBD1 (5 bases). The V end lost 8 bases, the J end lost 0 bases, and 10 bases lay between the germline ends. The CDR3 is 13 residues long. Germline V gene lookup returns CDR1 SNHLY and CDR2 FYNNEI. CDR3 sequence: CASHQGMNTEAFF. The CDR3 region has the DNA TGTGCCAGCCATCAGGGCATGAACACTGAAGCTTTCTTT.

V gene TRBV5-1 combines with J gene TRBJ1-5, with D hard to call. Trimming removed 0 bases from V and 5 bases from J, with 9 bases in between. CDR1 is SGHRS and CDR2 is YFSETQ in the germline V gene. The CDR3 consists of 14 residues. Here the CDR3 DNA reads TGCGCCAGCAGCTTGGGGGGATCGGATCAGCCCCAGCATTTT. Its translation: CASSLGGSDQPQHF.

The rearrangement joins TRBV3-1 (or the pseudogene TRBV3-2) to TRBJ2-1; D is undetermined. The V gene lost 4 bases and the J gene lost 7 bases, with 14 bases spanning the gap. In germline, CDR1 is LGHDT, CDR2 YNNKEL (reference sequence). The CDR3 totals 14 residues. CDR3 protein: CASSPLRTPNEQFF. In DNA, the CDR3 is TGTGCCAGCAGCCCCCTTAGAACTCCGAATGAGCAGTTCTTC.